The clone carrying this TCR beta chain has just a few counts. What it recognizes is unknown. This specimen comes from a study of T cell repertoires in cytomegalovirus infection. Study summary: Indicated by public TCR beta signatures were CMV infection and matching HLA type.

General study findings and limits: Accumulated public TCR beta family frequency recognized individuals carrying CMV together with the relevant HLA.

TCRdb called the reads again in MiXCR, with one record for every CDR3 protein. The data show nearly 650,000 distinct CDR3 sequences, roughly 24% seen once. V gave up 4 bases and J gave up 6 bases, with 16 bases separating them. The CDR3 sequence is 15 residues long. Germline-derived CDR1 and CDR2 are DFQATT and SNEGSKA (reference sequence). The genes are TRBV20-1 and TRBJ1-6; maybe TRBD1 (5 bases). The material sequenced was CD8+ T cells from PBMCs. The sequence was obtained from a human donor in good health (CMV status not recorded). Some clones in this sample may be carry-over from other donors' samples. The CDR3 sequence: CSATSQGTRNSPLHF. In DNA, the CDR3 is TGCAGTGCTACCTCTCAGGGAACTCGTAATTCACCCCTCCACTTT.